This passage covers 9 T cell receptor beta chains from one sample sequenced in a study of blood T cell repertoires in COVID-19. Clones were read by immunoSEQ multiplex PCR, and TCRdb kept only the in-frame ones, dropping some. Among 200,000 to 300,000 clones listed, around 84% were seen once. The sequenced material came from peripheral blood. These receptors were obtained from a man aged 55 to 70 with acute or convalescent COVID-19.

The chain recombines TRBV27 with TRBJ2-3; 8 bases agree with TRBD2. Germline V CDR1 and CDR2: MNHEY, SMNVEV (reference sequence). This CDR3 contains 17 residues. Unmatched junction bases numbered 10, after V lost 3 bases and J lost 2 bases. CDR3 in amino acids: CASSFPRGGWYTDTQYF. DNA of the CDR3: TGTGCCAGCAGTTTTCCCCGGGGGGGCTGGTACACAGATACGCAGTATTTT.

The CDR3 coding sequence is TGTGCCAGCAGTTACCAGGGTAATGAGCAGTTCTTC. Its protein product is CASSYQGNEQFF. This rearrangement joins TRBV6-6 to TRBJ2-1; weak D call: TRBD1 (5 bases). V was cut by 2 bases and J by 7 bases, with 6 bases left in between. Germline CDR1 and CDR2: MNHNY and SVGAGI (reference sequence). CDR3 length: 12 residues.

The CDR3 protein is CASSIRDRQSSPLHF. The CDR3 bases are TGTGCCAGCAGCATCCGGGACAGACAATCCTCACCCCTCCACTTT. The chain uses TRBV5-4 and TRBJ1-6; 7 bases map to TRBD1. Germline V gives CDR1 SGHNT, CDR2 YYREEE (reference sequence). V was clipped by 4 bases and J by 10 bases; unmatched bases: 11. This CDR3 region has 15 residues.

This clone was detected only a few times. This rearrangement joins TRBV7-8 to TRBJ1-3; no firm D call. CDR1 is SGHVS and CDR2 is FQNEAQ in the germline V gene. V dropped 5 bases and J dropped 2 bases, with 13 bases sitting between them. CDR3 length: 15 residues. CDR3 DNA sequence: TGTGCCAGCAGCCAGCGGGCAGCTCCTGGAAACACCATATATTTT. Its protein is CASSQRAAPGNTIYF.

CDR3 sequence reads: CASSHGTSGRSSYEQYF. The CDR3 coding sequence is TGCGCCAGCAGCCACGGGACTAGCGGGAGATCCAGTTACGAGCAGTACTTC. The V call is TRBV4-3, the J call TRBJ2-7; 14 bases fit TRBD2. The CDR3 is 17 residues long. The junction had 8 bases not matched to a gene; V was cut back by 3 bases and J by 4 bases. Germline lookup yields CDR1 LGHNA and CDR2 YSLEER.

The chain carries TRBV12-3 or TRBV12-4 and TRBJ1-2; D unresolved. The length of the CDR3 is 13 residues. Trimming left V 8 bases short and J 8 bases short, with 18 bases between. CDR3 bases: TGTGCCAGCGCCCGCCCCGGGTACCTCGGCTACACCTTC. Translation: CASARPGYLGYTF.

The chain has TRBV5-6 and TRBJ2-2, with a tentative D call TRBD1 (5 bases). This CDR3 has 13 amino acids. Trimming removed 4 bases at V and 8 bases at J, with 12 bases between. The germline V gene has CDR1 SGHDT and CDR2 YYEEEE. The CDR3: CASSRRRGGELFF. The CDR3 DNA sequence: TGTGCCAGCAGCCGCAGAAGGGGTGGGGAGCTGTTTTTT. Based on the CDR3 plus reference TRBV5-6 and TRBJ2-2, the full variable domain is DAGVTQSPTHLIKTRGQQVTLRCSPKSGHDTVSWYQQALGQGPQFIFQYYEEEERQRGNFPDRFSGHQFPNYSSELNVNALLLGDSALYLCASSRRRGGELFFGEGSRLTVL.

The chain uses TRBV6-6 and TRBJ2-7; 8 bases line up with TRBD2. With V trimmed by 2 bases and J by 6 bases, 6 bases remained unmatched. Germline V lookup: CDR1 MNHNY, CDR2 SVGAGI (reference sequence). The CDR3 runs 14 residues. CDR3 protein: CASSYGAGGGEQYF. Written as DNA, the CDR3 is TGTGCCAGCAGTTACGGGGCGGGAGGTGGCGAGCAGTACTTC.

The gene calls are TRBV4-1 and TRBJ1-2; 7 nucleotides agree with TRBD1. CDR1 is MGHRA, CDR2 YSYEKL, per germline. The CDR3 sequence is 16 residues long. J gave up 3 bases and V 0 bases, and 7 bases lay outside the gene matches. CDR3 region: CASSQDRPGQHYGYTF. CDR3 coding DNA: TGCGCCAGCAGCCAAGACCGACCGGGACAGCACTATGGCTACACCTTC.